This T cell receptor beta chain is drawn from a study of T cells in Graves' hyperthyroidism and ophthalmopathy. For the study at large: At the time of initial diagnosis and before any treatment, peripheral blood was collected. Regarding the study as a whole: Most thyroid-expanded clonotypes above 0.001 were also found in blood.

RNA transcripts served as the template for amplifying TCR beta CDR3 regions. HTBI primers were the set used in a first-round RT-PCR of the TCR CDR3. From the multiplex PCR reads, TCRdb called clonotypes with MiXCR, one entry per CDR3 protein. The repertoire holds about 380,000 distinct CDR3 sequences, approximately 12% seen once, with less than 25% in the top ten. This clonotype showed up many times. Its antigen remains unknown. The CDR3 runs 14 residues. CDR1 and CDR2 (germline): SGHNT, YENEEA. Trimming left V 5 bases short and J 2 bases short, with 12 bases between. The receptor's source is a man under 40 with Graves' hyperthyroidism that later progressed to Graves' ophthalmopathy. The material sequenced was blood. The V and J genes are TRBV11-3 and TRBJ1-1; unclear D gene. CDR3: CASSHSSKNTEAFF. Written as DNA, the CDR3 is TGTGCCAGCAGCCATTCATCAAAAAACACTGAAGCTTTCTTT.